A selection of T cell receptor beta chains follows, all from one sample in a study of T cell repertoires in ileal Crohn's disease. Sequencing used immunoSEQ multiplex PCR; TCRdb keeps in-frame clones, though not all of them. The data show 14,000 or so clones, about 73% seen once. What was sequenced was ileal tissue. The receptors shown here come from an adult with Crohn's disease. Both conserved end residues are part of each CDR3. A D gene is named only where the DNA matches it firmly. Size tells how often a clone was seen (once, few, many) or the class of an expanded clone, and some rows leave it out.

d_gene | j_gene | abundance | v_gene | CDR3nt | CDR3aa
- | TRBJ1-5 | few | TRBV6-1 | TGTGCCAGCAGTGAAAGACCGAAGAATAGCAATCAGCCCCAGCATTTT | CASSERPKNSNQPQHF
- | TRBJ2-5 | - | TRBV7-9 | TGTGCCAGCAGCCCGACGGGGTCCGCGGAGACCCAGTACTTC | CASSPTGSAETQYF
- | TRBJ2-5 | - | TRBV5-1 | TGCGCCAGCAGCCCAAGACCGGGACTTGTTAAGGAGACCCAGTACTTC | CASSPRPGLVKETQYF
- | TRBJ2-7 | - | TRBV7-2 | TGTGCCAGCAGCTTAGATGGAACACTCGACGAGCAGTACTTC | CASSLDGTLDEQYF
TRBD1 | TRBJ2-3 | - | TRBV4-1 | TGCGCCAGCAGCAGACAGGGGGTTCGGGGGGATACGCAGTATTTT | CASSRQGVRGDTQYF
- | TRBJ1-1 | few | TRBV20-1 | TGCAGTGCCTGGAACACTGAAGCTTTCTTT | CSAWNTEAFF
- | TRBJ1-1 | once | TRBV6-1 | TGTGCCAGCAGTGAAAGTGGGGCGAACACTGAAGCTTTCTTT | CASSESGANTEAFF
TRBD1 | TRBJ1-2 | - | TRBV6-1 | TGTGCCAGCAGTTCCGGGACAGGGGGCCAAGTCGGCTACACCTTC | CASSSGTGGQVGYTF
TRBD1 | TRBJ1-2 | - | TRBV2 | TGTGCCAGCAGTTCCGGACAGGGTCTTGACTCGGGCTATGGCTACACCTTC | CASSSGQGLDSGYGYTF
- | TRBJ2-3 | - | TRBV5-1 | TGCGCCAGCAGCTTGGGCACGGGGGCGTATGGAGATACGCAGTATTTT | CASSLGTGAYGDTQYF
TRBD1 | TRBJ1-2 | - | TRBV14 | TGTGCCAGCAGCCGGACCTCAGGGGGAGATGGCTACACCTTC | CASSRTSGGDGYTF
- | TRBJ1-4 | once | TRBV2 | TGTGCCAGCAGTGAAGGCCGAGAAAAACTGTTTTTT | CASSEGREKLFF
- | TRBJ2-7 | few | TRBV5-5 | TGTGCCAGCAGCTTGGCCACGCCCTCCTACGAGCAGTACTTC | CASSLATPSYEQYF
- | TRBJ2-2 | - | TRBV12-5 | TGTGCTAGTGGTTTGGACTGGACAGCTCAACCTGGGGAGCTGTTTTTT | CASGLDWTAQPGELFF
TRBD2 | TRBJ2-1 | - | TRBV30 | TGTGCCTCCGAGCGGGGGGCCGGCAATGAGCAGTTCTTC | CASERGAGNEQFF
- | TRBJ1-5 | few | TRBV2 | TGTGCCAGCAGTGAACCTAGGGGGGGGCGGGTGCCCCAGCATTTT | CASSEPRGGRVPQHF
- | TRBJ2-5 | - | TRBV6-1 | TGTGCCAGCAGTTGGCGCTTTGAAGAGACCCAGTACTTC | CASSWRFEETQYF
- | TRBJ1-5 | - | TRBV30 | TGTGCCTGGAGTGGTAGGAATCAGCCCCAGCATTTT | CAWSGRNQPQHF
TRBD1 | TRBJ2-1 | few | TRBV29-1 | TGCAGCGTTCTACCGGGACAGGTATACAATGAGCAGTTCTTC | CSVLPGQVYNEQFF
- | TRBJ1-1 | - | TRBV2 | TGTGCCAGCAGTGAATGGGAGAACACTGAAGCTTTCTTT | CASSEWENTEAFF
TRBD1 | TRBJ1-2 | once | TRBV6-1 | TGTGCCAGCAGCCTCCCGGGACAGGGAAACTATGGCTACACCTTC | CASSLPGQGNYGYTF
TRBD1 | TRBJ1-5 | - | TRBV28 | TGTGCCAGCAGAACAGGGGGCGAGGGGGGACAGCCCCAGCATTTT | CASRTGGEGGQPQHF
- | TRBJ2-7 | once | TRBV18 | TGTGCCAGCTCATCACAGGGCTACGAGCAGTACTTC | CASSSQGYEQYF
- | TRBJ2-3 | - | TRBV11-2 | TGTGCCAGCAGCTTAAAAAGGACCCACACAGATACGCAGTATTTT | CASSLKRTHTDTQYF
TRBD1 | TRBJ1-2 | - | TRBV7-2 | TGTGCCAGCAGCCCCCGGACAGGGTTAAACAAGGGCTACACCTTC | CASSPRTGLNKGYTF
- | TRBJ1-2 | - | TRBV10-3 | TGTGCCATCAGTGAGCCCGACAGGATGTATGGCTACACCTTC | CAISEPDRMYGYTF
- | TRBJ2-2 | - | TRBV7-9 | TGTGCCAGCAGCTTAACGACGGGGGGCAAAGACGGGGAGCTGTTTTTT | CASSLTTGGKDGELFF
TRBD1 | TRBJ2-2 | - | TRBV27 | TGTGCCAGCCTTTCGATAGGGACAGGAACCGGGGAGCTGTTTTTT | CASLSIGTGTGELFF
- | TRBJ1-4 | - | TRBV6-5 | TGTGCCAGCAGTTACTCGAGAGGGGGAGGTGAAAAACTGTTTTTT | CASSYSRGGGEKLFF
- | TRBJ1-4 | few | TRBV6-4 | TGTGCCAGCAAGGAGGACAGTCTCTTCCCCCGGCATGAAAAACTGTTTTTT | CASKEDSLFPRHEKLFF
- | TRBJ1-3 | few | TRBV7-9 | TGTGCCAGCAGCTTAAGTAACTCTGGAAACACCATATATTTT | CASSLSNSGNTIYF
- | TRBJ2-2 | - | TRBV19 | TGTGCCAGTAGTCGTCCGGACTACCAAACCGGGGAGCTGTTTTTT | CASSRPDYQTGELFF
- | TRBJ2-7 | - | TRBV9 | TGTGCCAGCAGCGTAGGTAGCGGATCCTACGAGCAGTACTTC | CASSVGSGSYEQYF
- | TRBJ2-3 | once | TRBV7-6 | TGTGCCAGCAGTCCTGACTTATCAGATACGCAGTATTTT | CASSPDLSDTQYF
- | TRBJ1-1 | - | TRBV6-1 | TGTGCCAGCAGGAAGTCAGGGGTCAACACTGAAGCTTTCTTT | CASRKSGVNTEAFF
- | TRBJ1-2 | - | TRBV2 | TGTGCCAGCAGCGATCGTAACTATGGCTACACCTTC | CASSDRNYGYTF
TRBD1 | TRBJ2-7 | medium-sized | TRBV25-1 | TGTGCCAGCAGCATGGTTGGGACAGGGGCTACCTACGAGCAGTACTTC | CASSMVGTGATYEQYF
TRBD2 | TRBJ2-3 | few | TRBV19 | TGTGCCAGTACGGAGAGTAGCGGGGGGTGGACAGATACGCAGTATTTT | CASTESSGGWTDTQYF
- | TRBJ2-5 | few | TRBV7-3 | TGTGCCAGCAGCCCCGTCAGGGGGGTCCAAGAGACCCAGTACTTC | CASSPVRGVQETQYF
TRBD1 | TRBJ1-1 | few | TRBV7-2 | TGTGCCAGCAGCTTTAGGACAGGGACCACTGAAGCTTTCTTT | CASSFRTGTTEAFF
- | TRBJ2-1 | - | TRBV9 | TGTGCCAGCAGCGTAGCCAACGATGAGCAGTTCTTC | CASSVANDEQFF
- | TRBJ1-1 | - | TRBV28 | TGTGCCAGCAGTTTATCGGGACTGACCCTAGAAGCTTTCTTT | CASSLSGLTLEAFF
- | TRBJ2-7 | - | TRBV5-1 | TGCGCCAGCAGTTTACATCTAGCGAGGGAGCAGTACTTC | CASSLHLAREQYF
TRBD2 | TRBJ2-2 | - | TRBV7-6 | TGTGCCAGCGGTCTAGCGGGGGGAGGCGGGGAGCTGTTTTTT | CASGLAGGGGELFF
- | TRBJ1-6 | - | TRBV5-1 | TGCGCCAGCAGTTCGAGAGTTGGGGATTCACCCCTCCACTTT | CASSSRVGDSPLHF
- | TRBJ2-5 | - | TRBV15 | TGTGCCACCAGCAGTGAATCCCGGGGCTGGGAGACCCAGTACTTC | CATSSESRGWETQYF
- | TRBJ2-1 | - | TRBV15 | TGTGCCACCAGCGGAAAAGGACGGGAGCAGTTCTTC | CATSGKGREQFF
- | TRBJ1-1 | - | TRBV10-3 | TGTGCCATCAGTGTTGGGACATCAGTAAGCACTGAAGCTTTCTTT | CAISVGTSVSTEAFF
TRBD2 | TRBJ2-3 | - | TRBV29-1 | TGCAGCGCGTCGGTGGGACTAGCGGCAGATACGCAGTATTTT | CSASVGLAADTQYF
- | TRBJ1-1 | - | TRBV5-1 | TGCGCCAGCAGCCGATCACTCCTCACTGAAGCTTTCTTT | CASSRSLLTEAFF
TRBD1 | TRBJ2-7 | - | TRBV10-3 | TGTGCCATCAGTACGGGACAGGGGGCAGTCCACGAGCAGTACTTC | CAISTGQGAVHEQYF
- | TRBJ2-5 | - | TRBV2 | TGTGCCAGCAGCGCGGACAGTCCGGGGACGGGAGAGACCCAGTACTTC | CASSADSPGTGETQYF